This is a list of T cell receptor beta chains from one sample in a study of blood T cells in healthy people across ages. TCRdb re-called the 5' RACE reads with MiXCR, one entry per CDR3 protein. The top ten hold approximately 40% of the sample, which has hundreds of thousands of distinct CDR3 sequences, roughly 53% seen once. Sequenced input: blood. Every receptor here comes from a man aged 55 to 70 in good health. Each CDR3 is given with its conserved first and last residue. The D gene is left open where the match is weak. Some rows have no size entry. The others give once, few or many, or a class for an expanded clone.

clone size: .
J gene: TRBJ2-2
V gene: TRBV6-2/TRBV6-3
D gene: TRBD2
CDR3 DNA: TGTGCCAGCAGTAGGACTAGCACGAAGGCCGGGGAGCTGTTTTTT
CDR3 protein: CASSRTSTKAGELFF

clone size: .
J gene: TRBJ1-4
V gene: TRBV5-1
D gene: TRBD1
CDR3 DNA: TGCGCCAGCAGCCCAGGGACAGGGGATGATGAAAAACTGTTTTTT
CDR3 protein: CASSPGTGDDEKLFF

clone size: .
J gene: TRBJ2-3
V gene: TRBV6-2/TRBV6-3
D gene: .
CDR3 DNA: TGTGCCAGCAGCCTCCGGCCGCCACTCACAGATACGCAGTATTTT
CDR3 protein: CASSLRPPLTDTQYF

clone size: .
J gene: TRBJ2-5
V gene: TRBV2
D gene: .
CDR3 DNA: TGTGCCAGCAGTGAAGGCGGGTGGGAGACCCAGTACTTC
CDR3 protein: CASSEGGWETQYF

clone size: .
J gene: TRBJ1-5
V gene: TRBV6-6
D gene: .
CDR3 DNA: TGTGCCAGCAGTTACGTCCCGGACAGCGATAGCAATCAGCCCCAGCATTTT
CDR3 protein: CASSYVPDSDSNQPQHF

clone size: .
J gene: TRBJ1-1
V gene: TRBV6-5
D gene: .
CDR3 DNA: TGTGCCAGCAGTTACCTCGTCCACAGTCCTGAAGCTTTCTTT
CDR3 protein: CASSYLVHSPEAFF

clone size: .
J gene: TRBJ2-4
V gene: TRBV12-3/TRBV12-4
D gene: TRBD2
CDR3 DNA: TGTGCCAGCAGTTTAGAAGGGACTAGGAGGTACGAGCGGTACTTC
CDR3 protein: CASSLEGTRRYERYF

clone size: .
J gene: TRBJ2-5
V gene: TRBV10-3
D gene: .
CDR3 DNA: TGTGCCATCAGTAACCCGGTAGCTGAGGAGACCCAGTACTTC
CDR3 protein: CAISNPVAEETQYF

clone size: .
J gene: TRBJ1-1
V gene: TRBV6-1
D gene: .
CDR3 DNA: TGTGCCAGCGGCAGGCAGAACACTGAAGCTTTCTTT
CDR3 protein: CASGRQNTEAFF

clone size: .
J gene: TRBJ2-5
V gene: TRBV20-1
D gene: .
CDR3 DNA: TGCAGTGCTAGAGGACGGATACAGGGCCCCCAAGAGACCCAGTACTTC
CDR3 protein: CSARGRIQGPQETQYF

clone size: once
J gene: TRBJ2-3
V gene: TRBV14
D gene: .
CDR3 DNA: TGTGCCAGCAGCAGGAGGGGGCAGGCAGATACGCAGTATTTT
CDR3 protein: CASSRRGQADTQYF

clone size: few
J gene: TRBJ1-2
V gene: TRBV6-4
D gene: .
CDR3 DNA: TGTGCCAGCAGTGACAGGCAGCGAGAGTATGGCTACACCTTC
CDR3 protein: CASSDRQREYGYTF

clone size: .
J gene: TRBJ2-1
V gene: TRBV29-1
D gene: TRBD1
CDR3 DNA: TGCAGCGTAGCTACAGGGGGGTGGAATGAGCAGTTCTTC
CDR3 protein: CSVATGGWNEQFF

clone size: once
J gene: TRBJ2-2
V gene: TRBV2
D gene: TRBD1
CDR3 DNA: TGTGCCAGCAGGGACAGGGTACTCGGGGAGCTGTTTTTT
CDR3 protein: CASRDRVLGELFF

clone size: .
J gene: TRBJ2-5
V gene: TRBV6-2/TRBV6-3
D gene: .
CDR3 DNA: TGTGCCAGCAGTTACTGGGGCAAGCCGAGGCAGTACTTC
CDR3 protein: CASSYWGKPRQYF

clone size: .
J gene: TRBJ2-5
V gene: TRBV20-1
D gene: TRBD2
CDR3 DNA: TGCAGTGCTGCCATTGGACTAGCGGGGAGCCAAGAGACCCAGTACTTC
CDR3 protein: CSAAIGLAGSQETQYF

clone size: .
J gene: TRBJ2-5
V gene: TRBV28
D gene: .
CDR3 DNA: TGTGCCAGCAGTAAGCGAGGTTTCGAAGAGACCCAGTACTTC
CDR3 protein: CASSKRGFEETQYF

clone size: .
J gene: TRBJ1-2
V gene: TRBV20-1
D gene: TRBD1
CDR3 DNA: TGCAGTGCAGGGGACCCGGGACAGGGTAGCTATGGCTACACCTTC
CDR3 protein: CSAGDPGQGSYGYTF

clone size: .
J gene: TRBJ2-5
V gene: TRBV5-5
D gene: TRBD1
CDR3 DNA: TGTGCCAGCAGCATACAGGGGCAAGAGACCCAGTACTTC
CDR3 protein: CASSIQGQETQYF

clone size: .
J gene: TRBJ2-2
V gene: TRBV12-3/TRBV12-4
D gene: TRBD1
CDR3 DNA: TGTGCCAGCAGTTTGGGGACAGCCTACACCGGGGAGCTGTTTTTT
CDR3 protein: CASSLGTAYTGELFF

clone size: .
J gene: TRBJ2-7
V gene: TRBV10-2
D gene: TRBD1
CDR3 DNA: TGCGCCAGCAGTCGGGACAGGGACCTCTACGAGCAGTACTTC
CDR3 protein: CASSRDRDLYEQYF

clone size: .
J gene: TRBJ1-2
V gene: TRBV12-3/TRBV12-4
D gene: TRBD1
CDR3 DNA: TGTGCCAGCACCCTAAGGGGGACAGTCGAATCTAACTATGGCTACACCTTC
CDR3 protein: CASTLRGTVESNYGYTF

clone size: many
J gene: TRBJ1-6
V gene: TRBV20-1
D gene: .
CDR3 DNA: TGCAGTGCCGAGTTCGGGGCAGGGAGGTATTCACCCCTCCACTTT
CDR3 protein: CSAEFGAGRYSPLHF

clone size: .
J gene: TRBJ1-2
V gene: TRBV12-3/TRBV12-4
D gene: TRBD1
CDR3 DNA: TGTGCCAGCAGTAACGGACAGGGAAGTGGGGATGGCTACACCTTC
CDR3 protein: CASSNGQGSGDGYTF

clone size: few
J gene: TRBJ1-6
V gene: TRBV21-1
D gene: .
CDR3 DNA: TGTGCCAGGCCGGGGACCGCCAATTCACCCCTCCACTTT
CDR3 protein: CARPGTANSPLHF

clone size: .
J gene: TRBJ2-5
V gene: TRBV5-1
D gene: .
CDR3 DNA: TGCGCCAGCAGCAAACGCCCAGGGGGGTTAGTGGAGACCCAGTACTTC
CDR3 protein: CASSKRPGGLVETQYF

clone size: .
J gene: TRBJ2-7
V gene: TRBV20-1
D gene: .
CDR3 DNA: TGCAGTGCTCCCCGACCGCAGGCTCCCTACGAGCAGTACTTC
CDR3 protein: CSAPRPQAPYEQYF

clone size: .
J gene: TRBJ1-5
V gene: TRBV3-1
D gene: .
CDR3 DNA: TGTGCCAGCAGCCTAGGCGTAGGCCCGAGCAATCAGCCCCGGCATTTT
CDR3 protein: CASSLGVGPSNQPRHF

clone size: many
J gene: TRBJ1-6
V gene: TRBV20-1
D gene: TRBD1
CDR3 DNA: TGCAGTGCTAGGCCCCCCCCCGGGACAGGGAATTCACCCCTCCACTTT
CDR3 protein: CSARPPPGTGNSPLHF

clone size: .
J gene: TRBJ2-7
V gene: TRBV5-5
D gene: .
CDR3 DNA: TGTGCCAGCAGCCTTCCAGGGGCCTACGAGCAGTACTTC
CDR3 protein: CASSLPGAYEQYF

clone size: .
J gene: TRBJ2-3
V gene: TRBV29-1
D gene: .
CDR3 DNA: TGCAGCGTTCGTCCAGCGACTAGGGATACGCAGTATTTT
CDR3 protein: CSVRPATRDTQYF

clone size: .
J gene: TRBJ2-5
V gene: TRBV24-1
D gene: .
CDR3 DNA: TGTGCCACCGGTGATGGGCACCAAGAGACCCAGTACTTC
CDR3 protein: CATGDGHQETQYF

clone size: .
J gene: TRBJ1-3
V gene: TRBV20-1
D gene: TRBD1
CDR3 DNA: TGCAGTGCTAGACCGGGACAGGGCCCCTCTGGAAACACCATATATTTT
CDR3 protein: CSARPGQGPSGNTIYF